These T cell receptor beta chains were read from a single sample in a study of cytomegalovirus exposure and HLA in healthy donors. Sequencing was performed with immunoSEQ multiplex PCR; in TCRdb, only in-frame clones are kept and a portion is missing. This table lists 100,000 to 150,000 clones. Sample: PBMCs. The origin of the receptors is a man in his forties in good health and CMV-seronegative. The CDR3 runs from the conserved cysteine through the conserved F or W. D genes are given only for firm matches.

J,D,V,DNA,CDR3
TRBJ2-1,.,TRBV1,TGCACCAGCAGCCCACAGCGGGAGATTGGAATGAATGAGCAGTTCTTC,CTSSPQREIGMNEQFF
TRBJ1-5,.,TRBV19,TGTGCCAGTAGTAACAGGGAATGGGGTCAGCCCCAGCATTTT,CASSNREWGQPQHF
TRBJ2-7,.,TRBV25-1,TGTGCCAGCAGTGAATATTCGAACGGGGAGCAGTACTTC,CASSEYSNGEQYF
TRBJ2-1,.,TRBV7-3,TGTGCCAGCAGCGTTGTTAGCGGACTCTACAATGAGCAGTTCTTC,CASSVVSGLYNEQFF
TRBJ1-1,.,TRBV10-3,TGTGCCATCAGTGACTCGGGATGGGAAGCTTTCTTT,CAISDSGWEAFF
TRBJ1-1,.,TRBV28,TGTGCCAGCAGGGAATCAGGGGTCGCTGAAGCTTTCTTT,CASRESGVAEAFF
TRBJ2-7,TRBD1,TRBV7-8,TGTGCCAGCAGCCTTACAGGGGGCGGGAGTGGGGGCTACGAGCAGTACTTC,CASSLTGGGSGGYEQYF
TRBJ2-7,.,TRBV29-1,TGCAGCGTTGAGAGAGGGGGTGATACCTACGAGCAGTACTTC,CSVERGGDTYEQYF
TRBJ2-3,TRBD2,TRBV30,TGTGCCTGGAACCGGGGGGGAGGGCCGCGAGATACGCAGTATTTT,CAWNRGGGPRDTQYF
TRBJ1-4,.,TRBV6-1,TGTGCCAGCACTTTTACAGGGATTAATGAAAAACTGTTTTTT,CASTFTGINEKLFF
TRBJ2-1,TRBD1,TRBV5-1,TGCGCCAGCAGCCCGGGACAGGGGGCCTACAATGAGCAGTTCTTC,CASSPGQGAYNEQFF
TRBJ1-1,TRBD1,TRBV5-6,TGTGCCAGCAGCCCGGGACAGGGGGTTGCTGAAGCTTTCTTT,CASSPGQGVAEAFF
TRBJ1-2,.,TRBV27,TGTGCCAGCAGCCCGCCCCCGGGGGGATTAGTAGGAACTAACTATGGCTACACCTTC,CASSPPPGGLVGTNYGYTF
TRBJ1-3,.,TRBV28,TGTGCCAGCAGCACGATACGGGAGACTGGAAACACCATATATTTT,CASSTIRETGNTIYF
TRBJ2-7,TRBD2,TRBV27,TGTGCCAGCAGTTTCCTAGCGGGAGGAAACTACGAGCAGTACTTC,CASSFLAGGNYEQYF
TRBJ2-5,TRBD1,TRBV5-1,TGCGCCAGCAGCCCGGGGACAGGGGGCCAAGAGACCCAGTACTTC,CASSPGTGGQETQYF
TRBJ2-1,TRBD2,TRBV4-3,TGCGCCAGCAGCCAAGATCTAGCGGGTTATTCCTACAATGAGCAGTTCTTC,CASSQDLAGYSYNEQFF
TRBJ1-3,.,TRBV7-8,TGTGCCAGCAGCTTACCGTACGGTGGAAACACCATATATTTT,CASSLPYGGNTIYF
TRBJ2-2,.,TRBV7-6,TGTGCCAGCAGCTTATCGGGGGTGAACACCGGGGAGCTGTTTTTT,CASSLSGVNTGELFF
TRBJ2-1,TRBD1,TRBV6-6,TGTGCCAGCAGGCCCCTCGGACAGGGCTACAATGAGCAGTTCTTC,CASRPLGQGYNEQFF
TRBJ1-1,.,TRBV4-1,TGCGCCAGCAGCCCAACGGGGGGGCCTAACACTGAAGCTTTCTTT,CASSPTGGPNTEAFF
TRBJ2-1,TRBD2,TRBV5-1,TGCGCCAGCGGGGCCGGACGCGGCTACGGGACTAGCGGGAGAAATGAGCAGTTCTTC,CASGAGRGYGTSGRNEQFF
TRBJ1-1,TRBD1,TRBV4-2,TGTGCCAGCAGCACCCAAGGACAGGGGGACACTGAAGCTTTCTTT,CASSTQGQGDTEAFF
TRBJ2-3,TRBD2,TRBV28,TGTGCCAGCAGTTGGGGAGGCCGAAGGACTAGCGGGTGGGTTGATACGCAGTATTTT,CASSWGGRRTSGWVDTQYF
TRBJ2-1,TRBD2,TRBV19,TGTGCCAGTAGTGGAACTAGCGGGAATTACAATGAGCAGTTCTTC,CASSGTSGNYNEQFF
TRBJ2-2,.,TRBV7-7,TGTGCTAGCAGCTTAGGGTGGGAGGCGAACACCGGGGAGCTGTTTTTT,CASSLGWEANTGELFF
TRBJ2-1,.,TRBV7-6,TGTGCCAGCAGCTTATTCTCGACGGGGGAGACGTCCAATGAGCAGTTCTTC,CASSLFSTGETSNEQFF
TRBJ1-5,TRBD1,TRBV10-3,TGTGCCACCAAACAGGGGTCGGCTCAGCCCCAGCATTTT,CATKQGSAQPQHF
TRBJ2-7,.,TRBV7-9,TGTGCCAGCAGCCAAGGAGGGGCCTACGAGCAGTACTTC,CASSQGGAYEQYF